This TCR beta chain is from a study of identical twins. Germline CDR1 is KGHSH and CDR2 is LQKENI. With 2 bases clipped from V and 1 base from J, the junction kept 1 base outside the gene matches. The CDR3 sequence is 15 residues long. Concerning this clonotype itself: Its specificity is not known.

Study results and caveats: Twin-shared out-of-frame alpha sequences showed excess low generation probability. Abundant beta clonotypes from cord blood had fewer insertions, unlike memory repertoires, which showed none.

Template switching, a step in the protocol, added a universal primer site, and cDNA carried unique molecular identifiers. TCRdb called the 5' RACE reads again in MiXCR, with one record for every CDR3 protein. The sample shows fewer than 250,000 distinct CDR3 sequences, more than 15% of them seen only once. These records were also assigned to another study, of T cells expressing NK-cell markers. This second study notes: From sorted CD3+CD56+NKG2C+, CD3+CD56+NKG2C- and CD3+CD56-NKG2C+ T cells came the TCR beta repertoires.

The clonotype comes from a young woman in good health. The specimen sequenced was CD8+ T cells sorted from blood. The V gene is TRBV18, the J gene TRBJ2-2; TRBD1 agrees at 7 bases. The DNA of the CDR3 is TGTGCCAGCTCACCAAACAGGGGGAACACCGGGGAGCTGTTTTTT. Translating gives CASSPNRGNTGELFF.